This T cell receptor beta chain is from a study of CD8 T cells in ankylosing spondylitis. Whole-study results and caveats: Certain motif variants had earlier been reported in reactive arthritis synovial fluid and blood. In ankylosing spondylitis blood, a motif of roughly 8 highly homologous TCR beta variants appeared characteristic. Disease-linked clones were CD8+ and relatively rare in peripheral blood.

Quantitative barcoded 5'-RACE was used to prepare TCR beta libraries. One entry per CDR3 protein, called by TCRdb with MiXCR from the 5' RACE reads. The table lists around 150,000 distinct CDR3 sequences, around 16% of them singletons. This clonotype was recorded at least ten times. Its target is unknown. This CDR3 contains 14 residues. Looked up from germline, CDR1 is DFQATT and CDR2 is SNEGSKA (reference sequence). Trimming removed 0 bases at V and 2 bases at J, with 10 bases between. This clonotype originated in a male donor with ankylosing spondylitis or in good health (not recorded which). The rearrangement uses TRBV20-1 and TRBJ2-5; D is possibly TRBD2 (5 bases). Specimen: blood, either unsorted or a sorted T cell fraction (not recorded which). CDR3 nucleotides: TGCAGTGCTAGAGATCCCAGCGGACAAGAGACCCAGTACTTC. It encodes CSARDPSGQETQYF.